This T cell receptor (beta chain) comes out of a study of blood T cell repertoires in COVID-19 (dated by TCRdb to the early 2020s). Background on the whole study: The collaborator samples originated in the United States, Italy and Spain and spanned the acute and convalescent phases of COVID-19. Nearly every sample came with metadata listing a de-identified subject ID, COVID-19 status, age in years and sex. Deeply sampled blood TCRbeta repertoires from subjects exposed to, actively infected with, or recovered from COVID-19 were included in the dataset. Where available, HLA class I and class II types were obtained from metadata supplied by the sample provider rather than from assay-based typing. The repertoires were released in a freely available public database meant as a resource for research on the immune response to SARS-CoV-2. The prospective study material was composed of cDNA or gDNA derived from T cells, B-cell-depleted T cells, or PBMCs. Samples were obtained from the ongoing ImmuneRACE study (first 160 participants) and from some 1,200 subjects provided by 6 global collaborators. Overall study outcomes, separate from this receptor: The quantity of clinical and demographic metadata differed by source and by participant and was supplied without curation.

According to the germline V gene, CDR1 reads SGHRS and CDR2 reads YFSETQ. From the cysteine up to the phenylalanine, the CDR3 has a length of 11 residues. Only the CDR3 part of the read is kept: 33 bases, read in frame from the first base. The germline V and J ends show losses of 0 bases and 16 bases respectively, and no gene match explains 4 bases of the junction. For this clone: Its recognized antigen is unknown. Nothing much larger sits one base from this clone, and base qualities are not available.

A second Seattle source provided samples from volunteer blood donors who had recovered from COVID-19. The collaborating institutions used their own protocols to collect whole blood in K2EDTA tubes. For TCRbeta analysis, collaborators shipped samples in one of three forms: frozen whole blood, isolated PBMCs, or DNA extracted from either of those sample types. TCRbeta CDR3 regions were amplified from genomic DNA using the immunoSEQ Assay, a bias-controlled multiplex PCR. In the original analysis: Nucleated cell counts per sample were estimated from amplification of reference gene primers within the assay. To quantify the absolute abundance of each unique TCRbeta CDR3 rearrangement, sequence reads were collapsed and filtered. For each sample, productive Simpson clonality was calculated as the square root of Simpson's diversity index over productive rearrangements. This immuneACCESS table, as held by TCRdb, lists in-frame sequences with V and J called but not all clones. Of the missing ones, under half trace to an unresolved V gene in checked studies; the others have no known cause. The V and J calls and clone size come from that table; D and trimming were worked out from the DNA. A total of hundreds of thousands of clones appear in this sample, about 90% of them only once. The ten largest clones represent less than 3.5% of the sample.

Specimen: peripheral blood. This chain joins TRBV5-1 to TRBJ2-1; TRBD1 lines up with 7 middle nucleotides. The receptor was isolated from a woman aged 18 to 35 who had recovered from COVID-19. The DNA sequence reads TGCGCCAGCAGCTTGGCGACAGGGTCTTTCTTC. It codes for CASSLATGSFF.